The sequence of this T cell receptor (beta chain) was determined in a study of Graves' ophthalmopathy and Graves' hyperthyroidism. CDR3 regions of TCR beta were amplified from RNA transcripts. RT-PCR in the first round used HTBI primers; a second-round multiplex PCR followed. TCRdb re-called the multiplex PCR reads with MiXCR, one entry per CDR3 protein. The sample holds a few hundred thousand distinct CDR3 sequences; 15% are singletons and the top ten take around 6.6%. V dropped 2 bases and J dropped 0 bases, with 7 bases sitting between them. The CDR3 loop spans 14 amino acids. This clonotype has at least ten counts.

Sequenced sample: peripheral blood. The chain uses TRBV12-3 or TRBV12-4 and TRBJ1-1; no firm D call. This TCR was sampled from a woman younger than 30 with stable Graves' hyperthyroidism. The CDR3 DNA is TGTGCCAGCAGTTTACAGAACATGAACACTGAAGCTTTCTTT. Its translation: CASSLQNMNTEAFF.